This record concerns one T cell receptor beta chain sequence. The data derive from a study of response to subunit inactivated influenza vaccine. TCRdb reprocessed the RT-PCR reads with MiXCR, giving one entry per CDR3 protein. The table shows about 540,000 distinct CDR3 sequences, with under 25% occurring only once. This CDR3 contains 15 residues. In germline, CDR1 is SGDLS, CDR2 YYNGEE. Trimming stripped 2 bases from V and 4 bases from J, with 15 bases between. Separately, the same data were catalogued under a study of T cells expressing NK-cell markers. From that report: 5'RACE template switching with UMIs produced the TCR beta cDNA. The study drew TCR beta repertoires from sorted CD3+CD56+NKG2C+, CD3+CD56+NKG2C- and CD3+CD56-NKG2C+ T cells. Of eight sequenced donors, seven were HCMV-seropositive and one HCMV-seronegative. For about 6 donors, the dominant NKG2C+ clonotypes made up 1.0-7.0% of their CD8+ T cells. For several donors, these clonotypes were likewise the leading ones in the CD3+CD56-NKG2C+ fraction.

The sample consisted of CD4+ T cells sorted from PBMCs, taken about 13 days after vaccination. The receptor was derived from a man aged 50 to 59 who received an inactivated influenza vaccine. The gene calls are TRBV9 and TRBJ1-2, with D perhaps matching TRBD1 (5 bases). The CDR3 sequence: CASSVISDSLYGYTF. CDR3 DNA sequence: TGTGCCAGCAGCGTCATTTCAGACAGCCTCTATGGCTACACCTTC.